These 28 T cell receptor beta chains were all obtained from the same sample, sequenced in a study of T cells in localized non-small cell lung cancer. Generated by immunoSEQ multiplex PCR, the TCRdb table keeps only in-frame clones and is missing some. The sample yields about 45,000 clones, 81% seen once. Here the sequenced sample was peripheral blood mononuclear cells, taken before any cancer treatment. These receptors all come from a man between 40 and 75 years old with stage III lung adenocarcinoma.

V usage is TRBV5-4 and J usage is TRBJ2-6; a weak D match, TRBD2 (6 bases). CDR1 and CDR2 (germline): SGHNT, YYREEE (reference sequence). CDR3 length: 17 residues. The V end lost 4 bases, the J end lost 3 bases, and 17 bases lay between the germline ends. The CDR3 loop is CASSSKGGTDGANVLTF. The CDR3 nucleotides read TGTGCCAGCAGCAGCAAGGGTGGGACTGATGGGGCCAACGTCCTGACTTTC.

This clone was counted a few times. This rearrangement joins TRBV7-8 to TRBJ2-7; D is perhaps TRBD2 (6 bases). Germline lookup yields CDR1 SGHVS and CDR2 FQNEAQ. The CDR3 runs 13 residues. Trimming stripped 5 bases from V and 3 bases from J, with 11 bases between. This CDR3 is CASSRGEFYEQYF. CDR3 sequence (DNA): TGTGCCAGCAGCCGCGGGGAGTTCTACGAGCAGTACTTC.

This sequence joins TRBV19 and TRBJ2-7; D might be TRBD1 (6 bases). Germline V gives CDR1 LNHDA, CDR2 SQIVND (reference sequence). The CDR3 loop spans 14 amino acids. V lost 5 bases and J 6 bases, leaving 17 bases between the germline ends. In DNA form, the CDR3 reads TGTGCCAGTAGTGCTTGGACAGACCTTGGCGAGCAGTACTTC. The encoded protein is CASSAWTDLGEQYF.

CDR3 nucleotide sequence: TGTGCCAGCAGCGCAAATGTGGGGGGCCCAACAGATACGCAGTATTTT. Residues: CASSANVGGPTDTQYF. The chain employs TRBV7-8 and TRBJ2-3, with D perhaps assigned TRBD1 or TRBD2 (6 bases each). V dropped 5 bases and J dropped 3 bases, with 18 bases sitting between them. CDR3 size: 16 residues. The germline V gene has CDR1 SGHVS and CDR2 FQNEAQ.

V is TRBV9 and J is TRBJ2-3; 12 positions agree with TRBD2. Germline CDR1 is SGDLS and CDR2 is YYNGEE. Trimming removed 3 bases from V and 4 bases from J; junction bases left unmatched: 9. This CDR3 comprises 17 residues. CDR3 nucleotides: TGTGCCAGCAGCGCAGCTAGCGGGGGGGTTTGGGCAGATACGCAGTATTTT. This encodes CASSAASGGVWADTQYF.

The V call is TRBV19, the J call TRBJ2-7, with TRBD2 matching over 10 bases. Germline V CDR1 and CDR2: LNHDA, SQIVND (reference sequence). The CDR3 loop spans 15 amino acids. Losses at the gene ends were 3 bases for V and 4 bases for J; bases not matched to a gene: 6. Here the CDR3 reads CASSILLAGVYEQYF. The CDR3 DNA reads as TGTGCCAGTAGTATCCTCCTAGCGGGGGTGTACGAGCAGTACTTC.

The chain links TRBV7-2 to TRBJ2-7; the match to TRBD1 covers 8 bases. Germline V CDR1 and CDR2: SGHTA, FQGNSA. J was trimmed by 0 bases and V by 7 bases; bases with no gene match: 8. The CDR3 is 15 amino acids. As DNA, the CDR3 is TGTGCCAGCAAAAGGGACAGGTGGAGCTCCTACGAGCAGTACTTC. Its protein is CASKRDRWSSYEQYF. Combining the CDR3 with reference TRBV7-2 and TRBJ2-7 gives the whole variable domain GAGVSQSPSNKVTEKGKDVELRCDPISGHTALYWYRQSLGQGLEFLIYFQGNSAPDKSGLPSDRFSAERTGGSVSTLTIQRTQQEDSAVYLCASKRDRWSSYEQYFGPGTRLTVT.

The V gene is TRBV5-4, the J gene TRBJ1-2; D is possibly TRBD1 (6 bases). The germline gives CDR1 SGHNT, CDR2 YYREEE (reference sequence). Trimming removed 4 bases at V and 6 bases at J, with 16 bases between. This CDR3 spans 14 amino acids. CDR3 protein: CASSIRTGLNGYTF. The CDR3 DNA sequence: TGTGCCAGCAGCATCAGAACAGGGCTGAATGGCTACACCTTC.

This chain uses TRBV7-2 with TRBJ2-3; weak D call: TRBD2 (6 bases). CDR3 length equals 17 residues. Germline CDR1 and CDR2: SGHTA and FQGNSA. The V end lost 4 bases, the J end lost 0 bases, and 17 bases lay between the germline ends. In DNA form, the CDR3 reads TGTGCCAGCAGCTCACCGTGGCCTAGCGCTAGCACAGATACGCAGTATTTT. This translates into CASSSPWPSASTDTQYF.

CDR3 loop: CASSYGCDSTPNTEAFF. DNA for the CDR3: TGTGCCAGCAGTTACGGGTGTGACAGCACACCGAACACTGAAGCTTTCTTT. The V gene is TRBV6-7, the J gene TRBJ1-1; TRBD1 is a possible D gene (5 bases). TRBV6-7 is an open reading frame whose function is uncertain. CDR3 length: 17 amino acids. V was shortened by 2 bases and J by 1 base, with 17 bases between the two germline ends.

The CDR3 DNA follows: TGTGCCAGCAGCCGCCCGACAGGGACGGGCACCGGGGAGCTGTTTTTT. Translation: CASSRPTGTGTGELFF. This chain connects TRBV11-3 to TRBJ2-2; 7 bases agree with TRBD1. Germline CDR1 is SGHNT and CDR2 is YENEEA. J was trimmed by 4 bases and V by 5 bases; bases with no gene match: 10. CDR3 size: 16 residues.

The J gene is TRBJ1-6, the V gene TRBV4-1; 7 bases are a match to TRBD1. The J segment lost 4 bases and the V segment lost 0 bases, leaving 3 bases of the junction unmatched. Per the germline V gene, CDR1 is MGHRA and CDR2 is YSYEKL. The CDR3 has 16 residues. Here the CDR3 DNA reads TGCGCCAGCAGCCAAGAAAGGACAGGTTATAATTCACCCCTCCACTTT. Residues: CASSQERTGYNSPLHF.

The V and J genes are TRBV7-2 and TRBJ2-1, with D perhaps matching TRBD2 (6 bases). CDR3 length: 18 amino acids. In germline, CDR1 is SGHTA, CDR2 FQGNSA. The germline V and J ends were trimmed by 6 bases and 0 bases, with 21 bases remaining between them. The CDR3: CASRATPSRGISYNEQFF. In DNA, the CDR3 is TGTGCCAGCAGAGCTACCCCTTCCCGGGGGATCTCCTACAATGAGCAGTTCTTC. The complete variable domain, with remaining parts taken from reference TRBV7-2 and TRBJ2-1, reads GAGVSQSPSNKVTEKGKDVELRCDPISGHTALYWYRQSLGQGLEFLIYFQGNSAPDKSGLPSDRFSAERTGGSVSTLTIQRTQQEDSAVYLCASRATPSRGISYNEQFFGPGTRLTVL.

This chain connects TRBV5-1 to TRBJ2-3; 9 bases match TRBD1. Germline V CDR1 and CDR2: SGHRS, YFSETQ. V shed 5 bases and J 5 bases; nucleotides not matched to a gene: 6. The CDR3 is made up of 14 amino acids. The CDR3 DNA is TGCGCCAGCAGACAGGGGGCTCCGGAAGATACGCAGTATTTT. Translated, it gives CASRQGAPEDTQYF.

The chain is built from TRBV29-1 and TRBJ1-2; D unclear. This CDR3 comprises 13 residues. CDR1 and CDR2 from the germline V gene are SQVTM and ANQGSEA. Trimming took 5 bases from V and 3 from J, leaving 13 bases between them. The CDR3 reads CSVYEGGDYGYTF. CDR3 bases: TGCAGCGTTTACGAGGGTGGGGACTATGGCTACACCTTC. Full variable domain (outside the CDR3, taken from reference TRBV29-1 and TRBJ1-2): SAVISQKPSRDICQRGTSLTIQCQVDSQVTMMFWYRQQPGQSLTLIATANQGSEATYESGFVIDKFPISRPNLTFSTLTVSNMSPEDSSIYLCSVYEGGDYGYTFGSGTRLTVV.

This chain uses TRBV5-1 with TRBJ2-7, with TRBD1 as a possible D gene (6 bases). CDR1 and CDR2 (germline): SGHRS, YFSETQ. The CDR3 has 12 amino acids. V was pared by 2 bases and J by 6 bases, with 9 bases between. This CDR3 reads CASSFTGSEQYF. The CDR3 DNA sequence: TGCGCCAGCAGCTTTACAGGGAGCGAGCAGTACTTC.

CDR3 region: CASGLRDWAQETQYF. As DNA, the CDR3 is TGTGCTAGTGGCCTTAGAGACTGGGCCCAAGAGACCCAGTACTTC. The chain joins TRBV12-5 to TRBJ2-5, with D unclear. Germline values: CDR1 LGHNT, CDR2 FRNRAP. V was cut by 6 bases and J by 1 base, with 15 bases left in between. The CDR3 totals 15 residues.

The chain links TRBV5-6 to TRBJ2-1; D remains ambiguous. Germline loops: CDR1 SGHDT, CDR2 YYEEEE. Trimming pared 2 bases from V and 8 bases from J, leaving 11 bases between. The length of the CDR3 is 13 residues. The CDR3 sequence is CASSFSAGHEQFF. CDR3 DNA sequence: TGTGCCAGCAGCTTTTCGGCAGGCCATGAGCAGTTCTTC.

The CDR3 DNA reads as TGTGCCAGCAGCTTCCGGGACAGGGGAAACGGTCACGAGCAGTACTTC. This gives the protein CASSFRDRGNGHEQYF. The V and J genes are TRBV25-1 and TRBJ2-7; 10 positions match TRBD1. The J segment lost 5 bases and the V segment lost 6 bases, leaving 13 bases of the junction unmatched. CDR3 length: 16 amino acids. Germline V lookup: CDR1 MGHDK, CDR2 SYGVNS.

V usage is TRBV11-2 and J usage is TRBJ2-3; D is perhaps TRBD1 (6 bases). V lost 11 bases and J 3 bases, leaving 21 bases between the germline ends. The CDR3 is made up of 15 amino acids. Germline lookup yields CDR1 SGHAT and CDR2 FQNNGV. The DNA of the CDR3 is TGTGCCGGATCCCGGGACACCGCTCCGACAGATACGCAGTATTTT. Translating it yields CAGSRDTAPTDTQYF.

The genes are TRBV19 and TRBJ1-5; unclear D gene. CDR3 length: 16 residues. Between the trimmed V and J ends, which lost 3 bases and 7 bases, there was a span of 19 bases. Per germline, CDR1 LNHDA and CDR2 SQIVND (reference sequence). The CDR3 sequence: CASSIVTRGSRQPQHF. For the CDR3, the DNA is TGTGCCAGTAGTATCGTCACGCGGGGTTCAAGACAGCCCCAGCATTTT.

CDR3 bases: TGTGCCAGTAGTATAGTCCCCGGGACAGAGACCGGGGAGCTGTTTTTT. Its translation is CASSIVPGTETGELFF. V usage is TRBV19 and J usage is TRBJ2-2; 7 bases are shared with TRBD1. V shed 1 base and J 5 bases; nucleotides not matched to a gene: 7. The CDR3 runs 16 residues. Germline V gene lookup returns CDR1 LNHDA and CDR2 SQIVND (reference sequence). Drawing the rest from reference TRBV19 and TRBJ2-2, the complete variable domain is DGGITQSPKYLFRKEGQNVTLSCEQNLNHDAMYWYRQDPGQGLRLIYYSQIVNDFQKGDIAEGYSVSREKKESFPLTVTSAQKNPTAFYLCASSIVPGTETGELFFGEGSRLTVL.

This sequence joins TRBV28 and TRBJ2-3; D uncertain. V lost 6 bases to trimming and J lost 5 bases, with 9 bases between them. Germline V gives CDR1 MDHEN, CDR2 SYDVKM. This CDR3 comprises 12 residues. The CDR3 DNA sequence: TGTGCCAGCAGCCTGGCTATAGATACGCAGTATTTT. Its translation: CASSLAIDTQYF.

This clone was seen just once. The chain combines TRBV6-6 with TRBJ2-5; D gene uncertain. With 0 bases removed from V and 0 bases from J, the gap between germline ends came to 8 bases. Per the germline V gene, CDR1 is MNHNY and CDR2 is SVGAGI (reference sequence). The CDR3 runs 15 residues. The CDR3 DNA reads TGTGCCAGCAGTTACTCGGCTTCCTACCAAGAGACCCAGTACTTC. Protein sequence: CASSYSASYQETQYF.

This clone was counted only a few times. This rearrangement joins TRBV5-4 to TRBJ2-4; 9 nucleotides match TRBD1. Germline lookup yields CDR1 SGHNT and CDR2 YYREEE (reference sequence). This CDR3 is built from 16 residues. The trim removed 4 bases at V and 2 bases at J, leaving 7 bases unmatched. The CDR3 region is CASSETGGKTKNIQYF. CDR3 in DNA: TGTGCCAGCAGCGAGACAGGGGGGAAGACCAAAAACATTCAGTACTTC. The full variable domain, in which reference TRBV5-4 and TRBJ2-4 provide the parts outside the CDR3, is ETGVTQSPTHLIKTRGQQVTLRCSSQSGHNTVSWYQQALGQGPQFIFQYYREEENGRGNFPPRFSGLQFPNYSSELNVNALELDDSALYLCASSETGGKTKNIQYFGAGTRLSVL.

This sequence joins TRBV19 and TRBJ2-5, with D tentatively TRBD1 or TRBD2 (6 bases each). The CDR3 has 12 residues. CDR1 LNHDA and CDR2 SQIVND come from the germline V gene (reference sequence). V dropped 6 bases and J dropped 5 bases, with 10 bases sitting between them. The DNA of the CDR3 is TGTGCCAGTAGCGGGGGCTGGGAGACCCAGTACTTC. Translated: CASSGGWETQYF.

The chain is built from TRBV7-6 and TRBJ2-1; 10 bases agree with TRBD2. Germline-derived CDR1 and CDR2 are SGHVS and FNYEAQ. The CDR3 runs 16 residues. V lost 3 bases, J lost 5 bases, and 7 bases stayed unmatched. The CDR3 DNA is TGTGCCAGCAGCTTTCCCAGCGGGGGGGCGAACAATGAGCAGTTCTTC. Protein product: CASSFPSGGANNEQFF.

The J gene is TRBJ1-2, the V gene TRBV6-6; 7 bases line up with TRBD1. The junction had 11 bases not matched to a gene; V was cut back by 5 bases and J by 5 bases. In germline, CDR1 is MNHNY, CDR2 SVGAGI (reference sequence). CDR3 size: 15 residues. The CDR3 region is CASSKTRDSQYGYTF. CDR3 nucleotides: TGTGCCAGCAGTAAGACCCGGGACAGTCAATATGGCTACACCTTC.